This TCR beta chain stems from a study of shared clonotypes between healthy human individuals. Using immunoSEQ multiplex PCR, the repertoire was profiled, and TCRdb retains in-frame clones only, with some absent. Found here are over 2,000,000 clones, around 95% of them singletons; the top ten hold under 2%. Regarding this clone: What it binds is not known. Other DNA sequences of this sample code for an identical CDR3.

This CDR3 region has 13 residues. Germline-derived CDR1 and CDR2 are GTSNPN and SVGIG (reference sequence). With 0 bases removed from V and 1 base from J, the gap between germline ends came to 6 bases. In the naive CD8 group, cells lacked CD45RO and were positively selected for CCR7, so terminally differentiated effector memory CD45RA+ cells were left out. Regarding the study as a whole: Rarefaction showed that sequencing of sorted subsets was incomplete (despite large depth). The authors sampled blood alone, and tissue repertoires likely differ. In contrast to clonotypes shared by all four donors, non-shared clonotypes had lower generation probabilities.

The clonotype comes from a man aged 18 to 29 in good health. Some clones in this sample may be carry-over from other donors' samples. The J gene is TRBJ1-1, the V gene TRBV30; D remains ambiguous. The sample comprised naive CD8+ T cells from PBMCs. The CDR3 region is CAWSVMGNTEAFF. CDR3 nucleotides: TGTGCCTGGAGTGTAATGGGGAACACTGAAGCTTTCTTT.